This T cell receptor (beta chain) was sequenced for a study of T cell responses to AZD1222 COVID-19 vaccine. Generated by immunoSEQ multiplex PCR, the TCRdb table keeps only in-frame clones and is missing some. Of about 120,000 clones listed, approximately 87% are singletons. A word on this clone: Its specificity is not known.

The germline V gene encodes CDR1 LNHDA and CDR2 SQIVND (reference sequence). The CDR3 contains 15 residues. V was trimmed by 1 base and J by 0 bases, leaving 9 bases between them. Overall study findings and caveats: Just a handful of people given AZD1222 tested seropositive at baseline. None of the repertoires were sampled until the peak T cell response had passed. The breadth and depth of Spike-specific TCRs increased once two AZD1222 doses had been given.

The clonotype was recovered from an adult in good health. Sequencing used peripheral blood, obtained on day 0 of AZD1222 vaccination. The chain employs TRBV19 and TRBJ1-1; the D gene is possibly TRBD1 (6 bases). The CDR3: CASSIGTAMNTEAFF. The CDR3 nucleotides read TGTGCCAGTAGTATAGGGACAGCCATGAACACTGAAGCTTTCTTT. Complete variable domain (other parts from reference TRBV19 and TRBJ1-1): DGGITQSPKYLFRKEGQNVTLSCEQNLNHDAMYWYRQDPGQGLRLIYYSQIVNDFQKGDIAEGYSVSREKKESFPLTVTSAQKNPTAFYLCASSIGTAMNTEAFFGQGTRLTVV.